The clone carrying this T cell receptor beta chain was observed a handful of times. This entry belongs to a study of patients and donors after allogeneic stem cell transplantation. MiXCR, run by TCRdb on the RT-PCR reads, gives a single entry per CDR3 protein. The sample consists of approximately 430,000 distinct CDR3 sequences, roughly 17% of them appearing once. Germline V gene lookup returns CDR1 SGHTA and CDR2 FQGNSA. The length of the CDR3 is 13 residues. The ends were cut back, 2 bases at V and 6 bases at J, with 11 bases in the middle. Input material: blood, either unsorted or a sorted T cell fraction (not recorded which). The genes are TRBV7-2 and TRBJ2-7; D is possibly TRBD2 (5 bases). The clonotype originates from a human donor who was either an allogeneic HSCT recipient or a stem cell or donor lymphocyte infusion donor (not recorded which). It is not recorded whose cells these are; they may come from a transplant donor. As DNA, the CDR3 is TGTGCCAGCAGCTTATTCTTGGGGAGCGAGCAGTACTTC. Translated: CASSLFLGSEQYF. Complete variable domain (other parts from reference TRBV7-2 and TRBJ2-7): GAGVSQSPSNKVTEKGKDVELRCDPISGHTALYWYRQSLGQGLEFLIYFQGNSAPDKSGLPSDRFSAERTGGSVSTLTIQRTQQEDSAVYLCASSLFLGSEQYFGPGTRLTVT.